These 16 T cell receptor beta chains came from one sample sequenced in a study of blood T cell repertoires in COVID-19. The protocol was immunoSEQ multiplex PCR, while the TCRdb copy is restricted to in-frame clones and leaves out a portion. This table holds around 160,000 clones, 75% to 85% found once. Specimen: PBMCs or T cells enriched from blood (not recorded which). All receptors derive from a middle-aged man who had recovered from COVID-19.

The chain joins TRBV30 to TRBJ1-3; possible D gene TRBD1, 5 bases. Germline V lookup: CDR1 GTSNPN, CDR2 SVGIG (reference sequence). With 4 bases removed from V and 6 bases from J, the gap between germline ends came to 13 bases. The CDR3 runs to 13 residues. The CDR3: CAWTGLSKNTIYF. CDR3 bases: TGTGCCTGGACAGGGTTAAGTAAAAACACCATATATTTT.

The gene calls are TRBV18 and TRBJ2-3, with TRBD1 matching over 9 bases. This CDR3 comprises 16 residues. V lost 5 bases to trimming and J lost 4 bases; unmatched junction nucleotides: 10. From germline, CDR1 is KGHSH and CDR2 LQKENI. The chain's CDR3 is CASSAGDRVRADTQYF. CDR3 DNA: TGTGCCAGCTCAGCGGGGGACAGGGTACGCGCAGATACGCAGTATTTT.

The chain couples TRBV6-1 to TRBJ2-4, with TRBD2 identical over 7 bases. V trimming: 2 bases; J trimming: 9 bases; junction bases outside the gene matches: 4. The CDR3 runs to 13 residues. The germline V gene has CDR1 MNHNS and CDR2 SASEGT. The CDR3 DNA reads TGTGCCAGCAGTGAATACGGGGGGACCATTCAGTACTTC. Its translation is CASSEYGGTIQYF.

This clone was observed a few times. The genes are TRBV2 and TRBJ1-2; D unclear. Trimming shortened V by 9 bases and J by 5 bases, and 10 bases separated the two germline ends. The CDR3 contains 11 residues. From germline, CDR1 is SNHLY and CDR2 FYNNEI. The CDR3 loop is CASYLAYGYTF. For the CDR3, the DNA is TGTGCCAGTTATTTAGCTTATGGCTACACCTTC.

The chain uses TRBV5-1 and TRBJ2-1, with D maybe TRBD2 (5 bases). CDR1 is SGHRS, CDR2 YFSETQ, per germline. The CDR3 runs to 15 residues. V gave up 1 base and J gave up 3 bases, with 11 bases separating them. Here the CDR3 reads CASSLKDSLYNEQFF. Here the CDR3 DNA reads TGCGCCAGCAGCTTGAAGGACTCCCTCTACAATGAGCAGTTCTTC.

This chain uses TRBV7-3 with TRBJ1-2; possibly TRBD1 for D (6 bases). This CDR3 region has 13 residues. From germline, CDR1 is SGHTA and CDR2 FQGTGA. V dropped 4 bases and J dropped 4 bases, with 10 bases sitting between them. For the CDR3, the DNA is TGTGCCAGCAGCTCGGACAGTCTCTATGGCTACACCTTC. It encodes CASSSDSLYGYTF.

This chain connects TRBV7-8 to TRBJ2-5, with D unclear. The CDR3 is made up of 12 amino acids. Germline CDR1 SGHVS, CDR2 FQNEAQ. The V end was cut by 1 base, the J end by 5 bases, with 5 bases between. The CDR3 DNA follows: TGTGCCAGCAGCTTAGTACGGGAGACCCAGTACTTC. This gives the protein CASSLVRETQYF.

This rearrangement joins TRBV24-1 to TRBJ1-1; D not resolved. This CDR3 region has 16 residues. Deletions cut 4 bases from V and 9 bases from J, with 23 bases between. Germline V gene lookup returns CDR1 KGHDR and CDR2 SFDVKD. DNA for the CDR3: TGTGCCACCAGTGACCTCGGGGAGGCACAAGACTTTCAAGCTTTCTTT. It specifies CATSDLGEAQDFQAFF.

The table lists this clone with a few counts. J is TRBJ1-2 and V is TRBV30, with D possibly matching TRBD1 (5 bases). This CDR3 region has 14 residues. Trimming shortened V by 3 bases and J by 5 bases, and 16 bases separated the two germline ends. From germline, CDR1 is GTSNPN and CDR2 SVGIG (reference sequence). CDR3 sequence: CAWRHSGSKYGYTF. CDR3 nucleotide sequence: TGTGCCTGGAGACATTCAGGGTCAAAATATGGCTACACCTTC.

This sequence joins TRBV12-3 or TRBV12-4 and TRBJ2-5; D is uncertain. V shed 6 bases and J shed 2 bases, with 4 bases lying between them. CDR3 length: 11 amino acids. This chain's CDR3 is CASSYQETQYF. CDR3 coding DNA: TGTGCCAGCAGCTATCAAGAGACCCAGTACTTC.

This chain joins TRBV11-1 and TRBJ2-3, with a possible D match to TRBD1 (5 bases). From germline, CDR1 is SGHAT and CDR2 FQDESV (reference sequence). Trimming took off 2 bases at V and 0 bases at J, with 9 bases between the two ends. The CDR3 has 15 residues. The CDR3, as DNA: TGTGCCAGCAGCTTATCGACAGCTAGCACAGATACGCAGTATTTT. This encodes CASSLSTASTDTQYF.

The chain has TRBV4-2 and TRBJ2-1; TRBD2 might be the D (5 bases). In germline, CDR1 is LGHNA, CDR2 YNFKEQ. CDR3 size: 15 residues. V was clipped by 0 bases and J by 5 bases, with 11 bases between them. The CDR3 coding sequence is TGTGCCAGCAGCCAAGACTATGGTAGCGACAATGAGCAGTTCTTC. Translated, it gives CASSQDYGSDNEQFF.

J is TRBJ1-1 and V is TRBV14; no firm D call. The CDR3 is made up of 14 amino acids. The V end lost 2 bases, the J end lost 4 bases, and 11 bases lay between the germline ends. Germline V lookup: CDR1 SGHDN, CDR2 FVKESK. The DNA of the CDR3 is TGTGCCAGCAGCCAAAAGGTGTCGGGCACTGAAGCTTTCTTT. This translates into CASSQKVSGTEAFF.

The J gene is TRBJ1-1, the V gene TRBV7-2; possibly TRBD1 for D (5 bases). V was shortened by 4 bases and J by 0 bases, with 15 bases between the two germline ends. The CDR3 extends over 16 amino acids. CDR1 is SGHTA, CDR2 FQGNSA, per germline. In DNA form, the CDR3 reads TGTGCCAGCAGCTCAATGGGGGGAGGCGTGAACACTGAAGCTTTCTTT. It yields the protein CASSSMGGGVNTEAFF.

This chain connects TRBV5-4 to TRBJ1-2; 10 bases align to TRBD1. The CDR3 is 15 amino acids. Germline V gene lookup returns CDR1 SGHNT and CDR2 YYREEE (reference sequence). J lost 3 bases, V lost 4 bases, and 6 bases had no gene match. The CDR3 DNA reads TGTGCCAGCAGCCCTGGGGGGACAGGGGACTATGGCTACACCTTC. Its protein is CASSPGGTGDYGYTF.

This chain joins TRBV7-8 and TRBJ1-5; 8 bases are a match to TRBD1. The CDR3 loop spans 18 amino acids. Germline V CDR1 and CDR2: SGHVS, FQNEAQ. J lost 0 bases, V lost 5 bases, and 12 bases had no gene match. The CDR3 spells CASSPPRQGAYSNQPQHF. CDR3 coding DNA: TGTGCCAGCAGCCCCCCCCGGCAGGGGGCATATAGCAATCAGCCCCAGCATTTT.